This T cell receptor (beta chain) was found in a study of CD8+CD57+ T cells in acquired aplastic anemia. Background on the study: Average DNA yield from sorted CD4+ and CD8+ cells was approximately 3.2 ug. Whole-study results and caveats: Patients shared under 30 CD8+ CDR3 sequences with controls.

For sequencing, patients were chosen who had shown expansion of CD8+CD57+ cells by flow cytometry. Template material for TCR beta VDJ and CDR3 profiling consisted of genomic DNA. MiXCR, run by TCRdb on the reads, gives a single entry per CDR3 protein. The table lists under 200,000 distinct CDR3 sequences, around half of them singletons. This clonotype was found many times. Its antigen is not known. V was trimmed by 7 bases and J by 4 bases, leaving 17 bases between them. The CDR3 length is 14 residues. From germline, CDR1 is SGHRS and CDR2 YFSETQ. V gene TRBV5-1 combines with J gene TRBJ1-2; D not resolved. Input material: sorted CD4+, CD8+, or CD8+CD57+ T cells (not recorded which) from PBMCs. The source of this sequence is a human donor with aplastic anemia. The CDR3 region is CASYTDRSGYGYTF. The CDR3 coding sequence is TGCGCCAGCTACACCGATCGGTCCGGCTATGGCTACACCTTC.